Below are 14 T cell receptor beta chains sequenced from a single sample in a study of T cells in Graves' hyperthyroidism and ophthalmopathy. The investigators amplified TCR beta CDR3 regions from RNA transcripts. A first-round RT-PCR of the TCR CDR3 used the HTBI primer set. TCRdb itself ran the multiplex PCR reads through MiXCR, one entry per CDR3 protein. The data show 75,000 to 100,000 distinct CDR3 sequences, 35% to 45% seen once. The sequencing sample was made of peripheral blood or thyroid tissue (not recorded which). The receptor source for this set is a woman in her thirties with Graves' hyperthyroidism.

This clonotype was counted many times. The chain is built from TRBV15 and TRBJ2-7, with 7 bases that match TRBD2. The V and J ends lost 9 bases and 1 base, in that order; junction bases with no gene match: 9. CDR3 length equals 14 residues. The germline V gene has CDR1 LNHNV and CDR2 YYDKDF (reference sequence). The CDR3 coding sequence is TGTGCCACGGCGCGTGGGCGGGGGTCCTACGAGCAGTACTTC. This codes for CATARGRGSYEQYF.

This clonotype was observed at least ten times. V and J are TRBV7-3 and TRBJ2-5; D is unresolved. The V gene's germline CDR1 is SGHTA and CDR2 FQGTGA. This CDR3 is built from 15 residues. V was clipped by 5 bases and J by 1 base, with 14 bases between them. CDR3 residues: CASSQGFGPQETQYF. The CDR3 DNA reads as TGTGCCAGCAGCCAAGGGTTTGGGCCCCAAGAGACCCAGTACTTC.

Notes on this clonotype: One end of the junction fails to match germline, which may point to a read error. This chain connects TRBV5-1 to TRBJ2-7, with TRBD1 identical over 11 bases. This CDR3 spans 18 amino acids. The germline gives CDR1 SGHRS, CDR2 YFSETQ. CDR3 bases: TGTGCCAGCAGCTTAGTAGGACAGGGGGCACAGAACTCCTACGAGCAGTACTTC. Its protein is CASSLVGQGAQNSYEQYF.

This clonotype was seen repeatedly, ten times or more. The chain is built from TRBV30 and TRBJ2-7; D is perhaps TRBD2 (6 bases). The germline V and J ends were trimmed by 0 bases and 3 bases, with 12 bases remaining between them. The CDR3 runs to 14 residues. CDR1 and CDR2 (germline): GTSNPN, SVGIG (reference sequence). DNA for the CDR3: TGTGCCTGGAGTGTGGGGGAGGAACTCTACGAGCAGTACTTC. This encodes CAWSVGEELYEQYF.

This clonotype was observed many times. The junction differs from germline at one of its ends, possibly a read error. This CDR3 is CASSLEPGDRFNQPQHF. CDR3 coding DNA: TGTGCCAGCAGCTTAGAACCCGGGGACAGGTTCAATCAGCCCCAGCATTTT. This rearrangement joins TRBV12-3 or TRBV12-4 to TRBJ1-5; TRBD1 aligns across 8 bases. The CDR3 is 17 amino acids.

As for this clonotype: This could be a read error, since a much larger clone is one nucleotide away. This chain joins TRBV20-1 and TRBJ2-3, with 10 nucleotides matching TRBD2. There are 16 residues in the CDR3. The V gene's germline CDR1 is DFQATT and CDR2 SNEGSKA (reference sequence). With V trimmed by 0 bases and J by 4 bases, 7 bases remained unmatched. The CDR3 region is CSARDQRGTSADTQYF. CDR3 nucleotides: TGCAGTGCTAGAGATCAGCGGGGGACTAGCGCAGATACGCAGTATTTT.

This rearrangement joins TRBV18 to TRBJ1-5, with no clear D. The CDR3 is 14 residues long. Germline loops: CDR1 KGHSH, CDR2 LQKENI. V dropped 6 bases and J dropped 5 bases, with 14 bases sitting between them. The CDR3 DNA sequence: TGTGCCAGCTCCCTCGTCGTAGAAGATCAGCCCCAGCATTTT. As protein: CASSLVVEDQPQHF.

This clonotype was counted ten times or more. CDR3 residues: CASSADPFEKLFF. The CDR3 DNA is TGCGCCAGCAGCGCGGACCCCTTTGAAAAACTGTTTTTT. The V and J genes are TRBV5-1 and TRBJ1-4; D unclear. This CDR3 contains 13 residues. Germline assignment: CDR1 SGHRS and CDR2 YFSETQ. The V gene lost 4 bases and the J gene lost 7 bases, with 11 bases spanning the gap.

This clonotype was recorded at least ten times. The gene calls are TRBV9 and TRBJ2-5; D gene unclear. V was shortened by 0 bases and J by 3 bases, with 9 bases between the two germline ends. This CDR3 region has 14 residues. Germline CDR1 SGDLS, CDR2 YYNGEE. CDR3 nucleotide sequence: TGTGCCAGCAGCGTAGCCGTTGGAGAAGAGACCCAGTACTTC. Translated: CASSVAVGEETQYF. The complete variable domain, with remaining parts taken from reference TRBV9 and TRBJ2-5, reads DSGVTQTPKHLITATGQRVTLRCSPRSGDLSVYWYQQSLDQGLQFLIQYYNGEERAKGNILERFSAQQFPDLHSELNLSSLELGDSALYFCASSVAVGEETQYFGPGTRLLVL.

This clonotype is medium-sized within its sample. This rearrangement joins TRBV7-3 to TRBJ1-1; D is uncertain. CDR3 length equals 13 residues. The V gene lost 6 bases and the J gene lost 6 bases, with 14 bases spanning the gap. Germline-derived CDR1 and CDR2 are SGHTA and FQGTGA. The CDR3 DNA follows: TGTGCCAGCAGGAGAGATCCGTCCGCTGAAGCTTTCTTT. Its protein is CASRRDPSAEAFF.

The CDR3 is CAREKQGISYNSPLHF. DNA for the CDR3: TGTGCTAGAGAGAAACAGGGTATCTCCTATAATTCACCCCTCCACTTT. J is TRBJ1-6 and V is TRBV25-1; D possibly corresponds to TRBD1 (6 bases). Per germline, CDR1 MGHDK and CDR2 SYGVNS. The CDR3 consists of 16 residues. The full variable domain, in which reference TRBV25-1 and TRBJ1-6 provide the parts outside the CDR3, is EADIYQTPRYLVIGTGKKITLECSQTMGHDKMYWYQQDPGMELHLIHYSYGVNSTEKGDLSSESTVSRIRTEHFPLTLESARPSHTSQYLCAREKQGISYNSPLHFGNGTRLTVT.

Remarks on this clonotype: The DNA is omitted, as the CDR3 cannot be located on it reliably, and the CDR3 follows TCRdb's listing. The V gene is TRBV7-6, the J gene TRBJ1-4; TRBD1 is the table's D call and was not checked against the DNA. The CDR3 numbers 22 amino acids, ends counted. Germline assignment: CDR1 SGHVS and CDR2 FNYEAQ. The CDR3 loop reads CASSGVEATSSTSGRAGEKLFF.

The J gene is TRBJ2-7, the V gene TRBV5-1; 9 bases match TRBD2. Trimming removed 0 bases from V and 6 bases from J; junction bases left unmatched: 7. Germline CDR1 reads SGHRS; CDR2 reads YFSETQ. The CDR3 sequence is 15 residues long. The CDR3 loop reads CASSLGLAVPLEQYF. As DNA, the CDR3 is TGCGCCAGCAGCTTGGGACTAGCGGTACCTCTCGAGCAGTACTTC.

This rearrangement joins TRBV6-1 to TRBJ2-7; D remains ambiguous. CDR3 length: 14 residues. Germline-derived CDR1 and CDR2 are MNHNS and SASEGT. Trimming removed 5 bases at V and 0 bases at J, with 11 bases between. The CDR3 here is CASSWTSSSYEQYF. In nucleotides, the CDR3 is TGTGCCAGCAGTTGGACCTCGAGCTCCTACGAGCAGTACTTC.